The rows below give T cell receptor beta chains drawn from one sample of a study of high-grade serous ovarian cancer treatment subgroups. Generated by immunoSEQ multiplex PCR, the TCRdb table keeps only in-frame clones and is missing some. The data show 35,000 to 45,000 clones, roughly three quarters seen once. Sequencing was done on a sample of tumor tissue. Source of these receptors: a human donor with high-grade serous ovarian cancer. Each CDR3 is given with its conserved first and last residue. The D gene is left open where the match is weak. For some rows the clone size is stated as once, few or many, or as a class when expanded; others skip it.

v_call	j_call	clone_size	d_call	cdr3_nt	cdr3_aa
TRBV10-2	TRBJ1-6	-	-	TGCGCCAGCAGTGAGTCGTGTAGAGGGAATTCACCCCTCCACTTT	CASSESCRGNSPLHF
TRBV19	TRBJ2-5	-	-	TGTGCCAGCAGAAGGCGGGGCCTACAAGAGACCCAGTACTTC	CASRRRGLQETQYF
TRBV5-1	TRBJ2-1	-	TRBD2	TGCGCCAGCAGCTTTCTAGCGGGAGCTGAGCAGTTCTTC	CASSFLAGAEQFF
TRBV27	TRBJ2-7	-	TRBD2	TGTGCCAGCAGTCCCGGACTAGCGGGTTGGGTGGGCTCCTACGAGCAGTACTTC	CASSPGLAGWVGSYEQYF
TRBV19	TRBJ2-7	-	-	TGTGCCAGTAGGGGACCAGCCTACGAGCAGTACTTC	CASRGPAYEQYF
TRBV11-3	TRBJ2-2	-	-	TGTGCCAGCAGCTTGGGCACCGGGGAGCTGTTTTTT	CASSLGTGELFF
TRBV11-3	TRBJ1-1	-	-	TGTGCCAGCAGCTTAGTAGCGGTCGATGGCGACGCTGAAGCTTTCTTT	CASSLVAVDGDAEAFF
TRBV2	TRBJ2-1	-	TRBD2	TGTGCCAGCAGCGGAGTAGGGACTAGCGGGAGAGTTTACAATGAGCAGTTCTTC	CASSGVGTSGRVYNEQFF
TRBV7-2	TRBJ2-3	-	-	TGTGCCAGCAGCCTCACAGATACGCAGTATTTT	CASSLTDTQYF
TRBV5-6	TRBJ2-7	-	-	TGTGCCAGCACCAACCTGACCCGCTACGAGCAGTACTTC	CASTNLTRYEQYF
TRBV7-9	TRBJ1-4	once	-	TGTGCCAGCGGTGTACAGGGTCTTCAGGAAAAACTGTTTTTT	CASGVQGLQEKLFF
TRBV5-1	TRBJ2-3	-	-	TGCGCCAGCAGCTTGGGGATAGCAGGAGGGTCAGATACGCAGTATTTT	CASSLGIAGGSDTQYF
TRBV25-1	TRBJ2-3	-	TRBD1	TGTGCCAGCACAGGGGGACCCCCAGATACGCAGTATTTT	CASTGGPPDTQYF